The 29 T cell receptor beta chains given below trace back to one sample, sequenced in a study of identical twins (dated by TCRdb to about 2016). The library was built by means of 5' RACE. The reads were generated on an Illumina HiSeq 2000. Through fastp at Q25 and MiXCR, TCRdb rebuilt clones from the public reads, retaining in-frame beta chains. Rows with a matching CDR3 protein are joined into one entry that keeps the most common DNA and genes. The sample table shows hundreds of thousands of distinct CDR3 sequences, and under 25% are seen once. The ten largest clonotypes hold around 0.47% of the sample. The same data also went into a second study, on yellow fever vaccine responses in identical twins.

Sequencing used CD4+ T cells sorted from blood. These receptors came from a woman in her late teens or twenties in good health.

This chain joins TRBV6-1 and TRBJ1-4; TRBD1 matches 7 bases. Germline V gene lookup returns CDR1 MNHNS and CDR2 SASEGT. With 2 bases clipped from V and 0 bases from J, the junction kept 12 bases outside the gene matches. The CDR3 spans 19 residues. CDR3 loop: CASSELTRQGPTTNEKLFF. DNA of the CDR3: TGTGCCAGCAGTGAACTGACTCGACAGGGACCTACAACTAATGAAAAACTGTTTTTT.

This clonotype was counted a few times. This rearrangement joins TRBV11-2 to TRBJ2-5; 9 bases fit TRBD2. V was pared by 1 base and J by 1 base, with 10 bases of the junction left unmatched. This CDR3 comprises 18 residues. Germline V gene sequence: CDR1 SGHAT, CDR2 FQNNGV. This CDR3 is CASSLVPRTSDSQETQYF. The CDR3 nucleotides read TGTGCCAGCAGCTTAGTCCCCAGGACTAGCGACAGCCAAGAGACCCAGTACTTC. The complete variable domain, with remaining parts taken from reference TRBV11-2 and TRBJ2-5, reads EAGVAQSPRYKIIEKRQSVAFWCNPISGHATLYWYQQILGQGPKLLIQFQNNGVVDDSQLPKDRFSAERLKGVDSTLKIQPAKLEDSAVYLCASSLVPRTSDSQETQYFGPGTRLLVL.

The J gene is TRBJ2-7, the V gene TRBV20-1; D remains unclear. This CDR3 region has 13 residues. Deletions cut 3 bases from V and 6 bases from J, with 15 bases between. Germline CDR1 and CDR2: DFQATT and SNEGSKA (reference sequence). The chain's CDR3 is CSARDRHRTEQYV. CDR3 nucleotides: TGCAGTGCTAGGGATAGACACCGGACCGAGCAGTACGTC.

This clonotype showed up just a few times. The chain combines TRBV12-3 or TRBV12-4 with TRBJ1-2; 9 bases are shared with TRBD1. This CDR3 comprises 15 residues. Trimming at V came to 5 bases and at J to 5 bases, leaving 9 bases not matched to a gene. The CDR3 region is CASSPEQGAGYGYTF. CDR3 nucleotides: TGTGCCAGCAGTCCGGAACAGGGGGCTGGTTATGGCTACACCTTC.

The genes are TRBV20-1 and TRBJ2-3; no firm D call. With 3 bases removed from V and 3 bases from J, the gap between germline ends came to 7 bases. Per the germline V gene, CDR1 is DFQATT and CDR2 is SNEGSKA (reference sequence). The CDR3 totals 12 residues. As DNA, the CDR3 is TGCAGTGCTAGGATGTATACAGATACGCAGTATTTT. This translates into CSARMYTDTQYF.

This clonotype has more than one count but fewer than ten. The CDR3 region is CASSNQGPPLHF. Written as DNA, the CDR3 is TGTGCCAGCAGCAATCAGGGGCCACCCCTCCACTTT. The rearrangement links TRBV7-9 to TRBJ1-6, with TRBD1 as a possible D gene (6 bases). V was trimmed by 5 bases and J by 11 bases, leaving 10 bases between them. Germline lookup yields CDR1 SEHNR and CDR2 FQNEAQ (reference sequence). This CDR3 region has 12 residues.

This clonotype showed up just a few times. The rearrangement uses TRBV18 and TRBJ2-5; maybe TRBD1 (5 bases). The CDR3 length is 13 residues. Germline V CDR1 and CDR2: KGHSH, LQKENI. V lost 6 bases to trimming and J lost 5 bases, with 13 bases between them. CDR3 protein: CASSATVIETQYF. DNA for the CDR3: TGTGCCAGCTCCGCGACAGTGATCGAGACCCAGTACTTC. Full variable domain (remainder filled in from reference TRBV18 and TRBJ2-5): NAGVMQNPRHLVRRRGQEARLRCSPMKGHSHVYWYRQLPEEGLKFMVYLQKENIIDESGMPKERFSAEFPKEGPSILRIQQVVRGDSAAYFCASSATVIETQYFGPGTRLLVL.

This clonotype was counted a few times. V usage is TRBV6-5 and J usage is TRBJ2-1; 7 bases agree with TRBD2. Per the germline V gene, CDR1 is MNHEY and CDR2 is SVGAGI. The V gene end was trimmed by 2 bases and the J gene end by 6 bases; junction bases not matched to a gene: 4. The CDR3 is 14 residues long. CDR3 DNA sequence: TGTGCCAGCAGTTACGGGGGGGGTCCCAATGAGCAGTTCTTC. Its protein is CASSYGGGPNEQFF.

The CDR3 region is CASSQDEGLAGNNEQFF. The CDR3 nucleotides read TGTGCCAGCAGCCAAGATGAGGGACTAGCGGGTAACAATGAGCAGTTCTTC. The rearrangement uses TRBV3-1 and TRBJ2-1, with 12 bases that match TRBD2. Looked up from germline, CDR1 is LGHDT and CDR2 is YNNKEL (reference sequence). The CDR3 contains 17 residues. V was clipped by 0 bases and J by 5 bases; unmatched bases: 5.

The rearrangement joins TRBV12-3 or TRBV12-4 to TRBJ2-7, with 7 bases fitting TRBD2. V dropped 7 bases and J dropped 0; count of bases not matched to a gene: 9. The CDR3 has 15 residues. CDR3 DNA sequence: TGTGCCAGCACCCTCTCCGGGGGGAGCTCCTACGAGCAGTACTTC. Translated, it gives CASTLSGGSSYEQYF.

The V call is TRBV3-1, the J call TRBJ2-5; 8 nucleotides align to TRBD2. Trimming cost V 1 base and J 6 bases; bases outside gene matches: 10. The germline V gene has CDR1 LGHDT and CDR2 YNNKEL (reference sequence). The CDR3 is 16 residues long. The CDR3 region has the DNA TGTGCCAGCAGCCAAGTTGCGGGGGGCGCGATCAAGACCCAGTACTTC. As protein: CASSQVAGGAIKTQYF.

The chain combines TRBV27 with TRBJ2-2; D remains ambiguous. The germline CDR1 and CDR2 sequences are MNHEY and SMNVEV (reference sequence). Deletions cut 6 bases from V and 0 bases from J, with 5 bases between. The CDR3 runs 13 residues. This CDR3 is CASRLTNTGELFF. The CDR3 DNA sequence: TGTGCCAGCAGACTCACGAACACCGGGGAGCTGTTTTTT.

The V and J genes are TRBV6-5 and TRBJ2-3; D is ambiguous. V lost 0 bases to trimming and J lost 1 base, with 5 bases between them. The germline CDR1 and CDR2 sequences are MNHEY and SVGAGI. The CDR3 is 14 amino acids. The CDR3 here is CASSYSSRTDTQYF. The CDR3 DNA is TGTGCCAGCAGTTACTCTTCCCGCACAGATACGCAGTATTTT.

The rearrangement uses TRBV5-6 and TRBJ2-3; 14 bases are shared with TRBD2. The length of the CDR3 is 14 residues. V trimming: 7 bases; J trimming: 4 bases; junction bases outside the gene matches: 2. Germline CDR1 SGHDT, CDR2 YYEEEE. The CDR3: CASGGLAGADTQYF. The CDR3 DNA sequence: TGTGCCAGCGGGGGACTAGCGGGGGCAGATACGCAGTATTTT. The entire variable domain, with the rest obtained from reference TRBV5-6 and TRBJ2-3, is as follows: DAGVTQSPTHLIKTRGQQVTLRCSPKSGHDTVSWYQQALGQGPQFIFQYYEEEERQRGNFPDRFSGHQFPNYSSELNVNALLLGDSALYLCASGGLAGADTQYFGPGTRLTVL.

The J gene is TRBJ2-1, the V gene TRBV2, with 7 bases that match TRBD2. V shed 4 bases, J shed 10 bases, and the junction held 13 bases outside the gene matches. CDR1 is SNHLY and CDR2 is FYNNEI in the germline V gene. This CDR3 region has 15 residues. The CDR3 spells CASSVSSGGEGEQFF. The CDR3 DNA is TGTGCCAGCAGTGTTTCTAGCGGAGGAGAGGGCGAGCAGTTCTTC. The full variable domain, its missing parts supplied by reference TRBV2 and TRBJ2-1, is EPEVTQTPSHQVTQMGQEVILRCVPISNHLYFYWYRQILGQKVEFLVSFYNNEISEKSEIFDDQFSVERPDGSNFTLKIRSTKLEDSAMYFCASSVSSGGEGEQFFGPGTRLTVL.

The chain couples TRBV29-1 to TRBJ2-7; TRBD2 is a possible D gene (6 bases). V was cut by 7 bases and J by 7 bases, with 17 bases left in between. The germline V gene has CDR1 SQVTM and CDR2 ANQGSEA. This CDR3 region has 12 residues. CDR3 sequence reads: CSAGVPTTEQYF. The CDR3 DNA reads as TGCAGCGCGGGGGTTCCTACTACGGAGCAGTACTTC.

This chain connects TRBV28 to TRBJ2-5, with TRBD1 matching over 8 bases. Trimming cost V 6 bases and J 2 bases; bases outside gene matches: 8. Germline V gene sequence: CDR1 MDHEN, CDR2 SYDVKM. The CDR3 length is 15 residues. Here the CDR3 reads CASRSGTGRQETQYF. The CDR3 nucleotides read TGTGCCAGCAGGTCCGGGACAGGACGACAAGAGACCCAGTACTTC.

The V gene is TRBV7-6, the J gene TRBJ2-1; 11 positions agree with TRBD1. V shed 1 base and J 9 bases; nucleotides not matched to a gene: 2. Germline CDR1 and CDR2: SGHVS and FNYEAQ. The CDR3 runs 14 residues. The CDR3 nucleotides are TGTGCCAGCAGCTTAGGTGGGACAGGGGGTGAGCAGTTCTTC. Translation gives CASSLGGTGGEQFF.

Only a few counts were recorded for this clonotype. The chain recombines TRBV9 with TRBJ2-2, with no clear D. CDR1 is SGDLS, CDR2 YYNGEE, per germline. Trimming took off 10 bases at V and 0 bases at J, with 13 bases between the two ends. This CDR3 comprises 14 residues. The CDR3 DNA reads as TGTGCCTCAGCTAAGGAGCCGAACACCGGGGAGCTGTTTTTT. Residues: CASAKEPNTGELFF.

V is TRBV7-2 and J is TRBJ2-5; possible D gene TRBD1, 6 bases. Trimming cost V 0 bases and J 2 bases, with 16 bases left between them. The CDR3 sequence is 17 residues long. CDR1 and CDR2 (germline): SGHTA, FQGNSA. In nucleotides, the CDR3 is TGTGCCAGCAGCTTAGCGGCAGGACAGCAGTATCAAGAGACCCAGTACTTC. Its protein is CASSLAAGQQYQETQYF.

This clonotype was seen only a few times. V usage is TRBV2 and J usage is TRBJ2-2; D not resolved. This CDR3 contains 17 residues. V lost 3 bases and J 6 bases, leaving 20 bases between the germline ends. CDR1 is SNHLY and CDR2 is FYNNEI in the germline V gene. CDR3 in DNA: TGTGCCAGCAGTGATCCTACCGGGCCCCGGGTGTCCGGGGAGCTGTTTTTT. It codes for CASSDPTGPRVSGELFF.

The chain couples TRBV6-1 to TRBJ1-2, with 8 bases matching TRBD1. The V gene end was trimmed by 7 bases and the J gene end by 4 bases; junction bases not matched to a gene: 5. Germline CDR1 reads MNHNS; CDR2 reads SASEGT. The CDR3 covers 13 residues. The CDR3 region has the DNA TGTGCCAGCACCGACGACAGGGGCTATGGCTACACCTTC. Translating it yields CASTDDRGYGYTF.

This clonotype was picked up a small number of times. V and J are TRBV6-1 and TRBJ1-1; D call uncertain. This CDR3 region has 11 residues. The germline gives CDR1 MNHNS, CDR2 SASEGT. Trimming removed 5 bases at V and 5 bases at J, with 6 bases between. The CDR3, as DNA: TGTGCCAGCAGTTTCGTAACTGAAGCTTTCTTT. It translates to CASSFVTEAFF.

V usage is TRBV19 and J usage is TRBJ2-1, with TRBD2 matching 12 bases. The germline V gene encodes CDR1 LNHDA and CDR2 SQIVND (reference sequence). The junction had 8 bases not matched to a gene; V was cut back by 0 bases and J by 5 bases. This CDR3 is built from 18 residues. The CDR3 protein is CASSIDWPRTSGNNEQFF. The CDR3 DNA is TGTGCCAGTAGTATAGATTGGCCGCGGACTAGCGGGAACAATGAGCAGTTCTTC.

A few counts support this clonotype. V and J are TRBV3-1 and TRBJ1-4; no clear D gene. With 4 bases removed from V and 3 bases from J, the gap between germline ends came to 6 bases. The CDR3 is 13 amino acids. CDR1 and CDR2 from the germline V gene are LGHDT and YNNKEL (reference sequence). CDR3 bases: TGTGCCAGCAGCCTGGGCCCTAATGAAAAACTGTTTTTT. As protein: CASSLGPNEKLFF.

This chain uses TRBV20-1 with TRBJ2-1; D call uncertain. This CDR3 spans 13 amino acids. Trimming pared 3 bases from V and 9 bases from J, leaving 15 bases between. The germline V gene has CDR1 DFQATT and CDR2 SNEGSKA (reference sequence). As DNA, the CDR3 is TGCAGTGCTAGCCGCGGCGAACGGAGTGAGCAGTTCTTC. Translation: CSASRGERSEQFF.

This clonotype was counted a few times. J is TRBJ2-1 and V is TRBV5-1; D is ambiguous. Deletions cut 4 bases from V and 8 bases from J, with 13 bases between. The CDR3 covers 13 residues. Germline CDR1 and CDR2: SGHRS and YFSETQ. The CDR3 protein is CASSLARPYEQFF. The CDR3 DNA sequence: TGCGCCAGCAGCCTTGCCAGGCCCTATGAGCAGTTCTTC.

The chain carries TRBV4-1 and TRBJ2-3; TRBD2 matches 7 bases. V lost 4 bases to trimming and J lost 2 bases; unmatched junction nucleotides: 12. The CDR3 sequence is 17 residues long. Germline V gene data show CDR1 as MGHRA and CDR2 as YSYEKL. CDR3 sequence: CASSPLKRRDYTDTQYF. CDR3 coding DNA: TGCGCCAGCAGCCCCCTCAAGCGCCGGGACTACACAGATACGCAGTATTTT.

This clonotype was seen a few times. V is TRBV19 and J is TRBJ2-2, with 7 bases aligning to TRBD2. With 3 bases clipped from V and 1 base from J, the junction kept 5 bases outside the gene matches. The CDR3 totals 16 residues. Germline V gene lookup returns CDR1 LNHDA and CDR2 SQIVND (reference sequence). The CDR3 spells CASSIRLAENTGELFF. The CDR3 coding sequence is TGTGCCAGTAGTATTAGGCTAGCGGAGAACACCGGGGAGCTGTTTTTT.